Below, 14 T cell receptor beta chains from the same sample are listed, as sequenced in a study of identical twins. TCRdb re-called the 5' RACE reads with MiXCR, one entry per CDR3 protein. This sample has 690,000 or so distinct CDR3 sequences, with around 8.6% found just once. These data were likewise used in another study, on yellow fever vaccine responses in identical twins.

Source material: PBMCs. These receptors were collected from a woman younger than 35 in good health.

The rearrangement uses TRBV28 and TRBJ2-1; a weak D match, TRBD2 (5 bases). The CDR3 is made up of 16 amino acids. Per the germline V gene, CDR1 is MDHEN and CDR2 is SYDVKM. V was shortened by 3 bases and J by 1 base, with 13 bases between the two germline ends. CDR3 region: CASSLGAGLSYNEQFF. The CDR3 coding sequence is TGTGCCAGCAGTTTGGGCGCGGGCCTTTCCTACAATGAGCAGTTCTTC.

This clonotype came up a few times. This rearrangement joins TRBV28 to TRBJ1-5; TRBD1 matches 7 bases. The CDR3 is 16 amino acids. The germline V gene encodes CDR1 MDHEN and CDR2 SYDVKM. The J segment lost 2 bases and the V segment lost 3 bases, leaving 7 bases of the junction unmatched. The CDR3 nucleotides are TGTGCCAGCAGTTTGGAGAGGGGGCAGGGCAATCAGCCCCAGCATTTT. Its protein is CASSLERGQGNQPQHF.

In this sample, this clonotype turned up a few times. V gene TRBV14 combines with J gene TRBJ2-7; D gene ambiguous. The CDR3 extends over 13 amino acids. Trimming left V 4 bases short and J 7 bases short, with 14 bases between. Germline values: CDR1 SGHDN, CDR2 FVKESK. The CDR3 nucleotides are TGTGCCAGCAGCCCCCTGCCTCCCCTGGAGCAGTACTTC. The encoded protein is CASSPLPPLEQYF.

The genes are TRBV3-1 and TRBJ2-1; D is tentatively TRBD1 or TRBD2 (5 bases each). Germline assignment: CDR1 LGHDT and CDR2 YNNKEL (reference sequence). Trimming left V 0 bases short and J 4 bases short, with 7 bases between. CDR3 length equals 14 residues. DNA for the CDR3: TGTGCCAGCAGCCAAGACGGGGCTTACAATGAGCAGTTCTTC. It encodes CASSQDGAYNEQFF.

This clonotype has a handful of counts. The V gene is TRBV28, the J gene TRBJ2-5; D may be TRBD2 (5 bases). From germline, CDR1 is MDHEN and CDR2 SYDVKM. V was shortened by 10 bases and J by 9 bases, with 18 bases between the two germline ends. The CDR3 contains 12 residues. The CDR3 protein is CATDLGIGAQYF. As DNA, the CDR3 is TGTGCCACCGACTTGGGGATCGGGGCCCAGTACTTC.

The gene calls are TRBV3-1 and TRBJ2-7, with 12 positions matching TRBD1. The CDR3 sequence is 15 residues long. The J segment lost 7 bases and the V segment lost 4 bases, leaving 8 bases of the junction unmatched. Germline assignment: CDR1 LGHDT and CDR2 YNNKEL (reference sequence). The CDR3 DNA sequence: TGTGCCAGCAGCCGCCGGGACAGGGGGCCGGGGGAGCAGTACTTC. It yields the protein CASSRRDRGPGEQYF.

This clonotype was picked up many times. V is TRBV7-8 and J is TRBJ1-5; 9 bases map to TRBD1. Losses at the gene ends were 5 bases for V and 0 bases for J; bases not matched to a gene: 11. CDR1 and CDR2 (germline): SGHVS, FQNEAQ. CDR3 length: 18 amino acids. The CDR3 sequence: CASSRRDRVTSSNQPQHF. In DNA form, the CDR3 reads TGTGCCAGCAGCCGACGGGACAGGGTAACTTCTAGCAATCAGCCCCAGCATTTT.

This clonotype was found a few times. The chain is built from TRBV7-2 and TRBJ2-7, with 9 bases lining up with TRBD1. The junction had 5 bases not matched to a gene; V was cut back by 3 bases and J by 5 bases. The CDR3 has 14 residues. Germline values: CDR1 SGHTA, CDR2 FQGNSA. The DNA for the CDR3 is TGTGCCAGCAGCTTCGGACAGGGGCAGAACGAGCAGTACTTC. Protein product: CASSFGQGQNEQYF.

This clonotype was observed a handful of times. The chain is built from TRBV6-4 and TRBJ2-2; D may be TRBD1 (6 bases). V was pared by 2 bases and J by 7 bases, with 8 bases between. This CDR3 region has 13 residues. The germline gives CDR1 MRHNA, CDR2 SNTAGT. The CDR3 nucleotides read TGTGCCAGCAGTGACCAGGGGAACGGGGAGCTGTTTTTT. It codes for CASSDQGNGELFF.

In this sample, this clonotype turned up a few times. The CDR3 coding sequence is TGTGCCAGCAGCTTAGAGGGGCCCCCCACAGATACGCAGTATTTT. It translates to CASSLEGPPTDTQYF. The chain carries TRBV7-2 and TRBJ2-3; TRBD1 might be the D (5 bases). V lost 1 base and J 2 bases, leaving 10 bases between the germline ends. CDR1 is SGHTA and CDR2 is FQGNSA in the germline V gene. The CDR3 spans 15 residues.

This clonotype came up a few times. This chain connects TRBV6-2 or TRBV6-3 to TRBJ2-1, with 14 bases aligning to TRBD2. V gave up 4 bases and J gave up 5 bases; unmatched junction bases: 7. The CDR3 is made up of 17 amino acids. The germline V gene encodes CDR1 MNHEY and CDR2 SVGEGT. The CDR3 is CASSLYQGLAGDNEQFF. DNA for the CDR3: TGTGCCAGCAGTTTATACCAGGGACTAGCGGGAGACAATGAGCAGTTCTTC.

This clonotype was counted ten times or more. This chain uses TRBV9 with TRBJ1-1, with 7 bases aligning to TRBD1. The CDR3 is 17 residues long. Germline assignment: CDR1 SGDLS and CDR2 YYNGEE. After removal of 3 bases from V and 4 bases from J, the junction contained 15 bases not matched to a gene. The CDR3 loop is CASSADQRQGLLTEAFF. CDR3 nucleotide sequence: TGTGCCAGCAGCGCAGATCAAAGACAGGGCCTACTCACTGAAGCTTTCTTT.

This clonotype occurred a few times. The chain has TRBV10-3 and TRBJ1-5; no clear D. Trimming left V 8 bases short and J 0 bases short, with 8 bases between. In germline, CDR1 is ENHRY, CDR2 SYGVKD. This CDR3 spans 13 amino acids. CDR3 region: CAIRGDSNQPQHF. The CDR3 coding sequence is TGTGCCATCCGCGGGGATAGCAATCAGCCCCAGCATTTT.

The chain recombines TRBV7-9 with TRBJ2-2, with TRBD1 as a possible D gene (6 bases). The CDR3 has 15 residues. Germline lookup yields CDR1 SEHNR and CDR2 FQNEAQ (reference sequence). V was shortened by 6 bases and J by 1 base, with 12 bases between the two germline ends. CDR3 sequence reads: CASRRGGLNTGELFF. CDR3 sequence (DNA): TGTGCCAGCAGACGAGGGGGATTGAACACCGGGGAGCTGTTTTTT. The complete variable domain, with remaining parts taken from reference TRBV7-9 and TRBJ2-2, reads DTGVSQNPRHKITKRGQNVTFRCDPISEHNRLYWYRQTLGQGPEFLTYFQNEAQLEKSRLLSDRFSAERPKGSFSTLEIQRTEQGDSAMYLCASRRGGLNTGELFFGEGSRLTVL.